Described below is a single T cell receptor (beta chain) sequence and its context. This entry belongs to a study of blood T cell repertoires in COVID-19. In the study overall: Samples came from the United States, Italy and Spain, spanning acute and convalescent COVID-19. The analysed material was cDNA or gDNA that came from T cells, B-cell-depleted T cells, or PBMCs.

Trimming cost V 4 bases and J 3 bases; bases outside gene matches: 3. CDR3 size: 14 residues. In germline, CDR1 is PRHDT, CDR2 FYEKMQ (reference sequence). In the authors' methods: Amplification of reference gene primers provided the estimated nucleated cell counts. The protocol was immunoSEQ multiplex PCR, while the TCRdb copy is restricted to in-frame clones and leaves out a portion. V and J calls and clone size come straight from that table; D and trimming were deduced from the DNA. The repertoire includes 120,000 to 150,000 clones, around four fifths of them detected once, and roughly 2.9% sits in the top ten.

The clonotype was recovered from a woman between 40 and 55 years old with active or convalescent COVID-19. What was sequenced was peripheral blood. J is TRBJ2-7 and V is TRBV13; 10 nucleotides align to TRBD2. The CDR3 loop reads CASSSSGSGYEQYF. The CDR3 coding sequence is TGTGCCAGCAGCTCTAGCGGGAGTGGCTACGAGCAGTACTTC. Looking up the rest from reference TRBV13 and TRBJ2-7 gives the full variable domain: AAGVIQSPRHLIKEKRETATLKCYPIPRHDTVYWYQQGPGQDPQFLISFYEKMQSDKGSIPDRFSAQQFSDYHSELNMSSLELGDSALYFCASSSSGSGYEQYFGPGTRLTVT.